This T cell receptor beta chain originates from a study of cytomegalovirus exposure and HLA in healthy donors. Study as a whole: It was reported in a later analysis that the roughly 120 validation repertoires used the same platform as the approximately 670 first-cohort repertoires.

V gave up 4 bases and J gave up 0 bases, with 20 bases separating them. The germline V gene encodes CDR1 SQVTM and CDR2 ANQGSEA. The CDR3 totals 17 residues. TCRdb's copy holds only in-frame clones and misses some; the assay was immunoSEQ multiplex PCR. The table lists some 100,000 clones, approximately 90% of them singletons. The chain recombines TRBV29-1 with TRBJ2-3, with a possible D match to TRBD1 (6 bases). This receptor was taken from a man aged 18 to 35 in good health and CMV-seronegative. Sample: PBMCs. This CDR3 reads CSVGTPQGSGSTDTQYF. In nucleotides, the CDR3 is TGCAGCGTTGGAACGCCCCAGGGGTCGGGAAGCACAGATACGCAGTATTTT.